The TCR beta chain under discussion was sequenced for a study of T cells in Graves' hyperthyroidism and ophthalmopathy. Looked up from germline, CDR1 is SNHLY and CDR2 is FYNNEI. The CDR3 runs to 14 residues. A note on this clonotype: It may be a read error: a sequence one base away is much more abundant.

Template material for amplifying TCR beta CDR3 regions consisted of RNA transcripts. A set of HTBI primers served as the primers for a first-round RT-PCR of the TCR CDR3. TCRdb used MiXCR to reprocess the multiplex PCR reads, holding one entry per CDR3 protein. The sample records roughly 570,000 distinct CDR3 sequences, roughly 14% being singletons. Sample: blood. The sequence was collected from a woman in her 30s with Graves' hyperthyroidism. The V call is TRBV2, the J call TRBJ1-2; 9 bases are a match to TRBD1. CDR3: CASSDDRGDYSYTF. The DNA of the CDR3 is TGTGCCAGCAGTGACGACAGGGGGGACTATAGCTACACCTTC. The entire variable domain, with the rest obtained from reference TRBV2 and TRBJ1-2, is as follows: EPEVTQTPSHQVTQMGQEVILRCVPISNHLYFYWYRQILGQKVEFLVSFYNNEISEKSEIFDDQFSVERPDGSNFTLKIRSTKLEDSAMYFCASSDDRGDYSYTFGSGTRLTVV.